The next 5 T cell receptor beta chains were all read from a single sample in a study of blood T cells in healthy people across ages. Together with a sample-barcoded 5' primer, a J-beta primer mix was included in a second PCR lasting roughly 7 to 11 cycles. MiXCR, applied by TCRdb to the 5' RACE reads, yields one record per CDR3 protein. Counted here are about 680,000 distinct CDR3 sequences, 45% to 50% occurring once; the ten biggest clones make up about a third. Material: blood. The receptors originated from a woman in her sixties or seventies in good health.

This clonotype was counted between two and nine times. CDR3: CASSLGPTVETQYF. CDR3 sequence (DNA): TGTGCCAGCAGTTTAGGTCCGACGGTGGAGACCCAGTACTTC. This chain uses TRBV28 with TRBJ2-5, with D uncertain. V was trimmed by 2 bases and J by 5 bases, leaving 12 bases between them. The germline V gene has CDR1 MDHEN and CDR2 SYDVKM. CDR3 length: 14 residues.

A few counts support this clonotype. The V gene is TRBV7-2, the J gene TRBJ2-4; D call uncertain. The CDR3 totals 11 residues. Germline CDR1 is SGHTA and CDR2 is FQGNSA. Trimming stripped 2 bases from V and 9 bases from J, with 5 bases between. The CDR3 bases are TGTGCCAGCAGCTTACTGGTCATTCAGTACTTC. This encodes CASSLLVIQYF.

The chain combines TRBV9 with TRBJ2-3; D is perhaps TRBD1 or TRBD2 (5 bases each). Trimming stripped 0 bases from V and 1 base from J, with 9 bases between. Germline CDR1 is SGDLS and CDR2 is YYNGEE. The CDR3 spans 15 residues. Written as DNA, the CDR3 is TGTGCCAGCAGCGTAGATCTGGGGGGCACAGATACGCAGTATTTT. Protein: CASSVDLGGTDTQYF. Supplemented by reference TRBV9 and TRBJ2-3, the full variable domain reads DSGVTQTPKHLITATGQRVTLRCSPRSGDLSVYWYQQSLDQGLQFLIQYYNGEERAKGNILERFSAQQFPDLHSELNLSSLELGDSALYFCASSVDLGGTDTQYFGPGTRLTVL.

This clonotype came up once. This rearrangement joins TRBV6-5 to TRBJ1-2; D not resolved. The germline CDR1 and CDR2 sequences are MNHEY and SVGAGI. The CDR3 extends over 13 amino acids. The V gene lost 7 bases and the J gene lost 6 bases, with 15 bases spanning the gap. The CDR3 here is CASTLPGGNGYTF. CDR3 sequence (DNA): TGTGCCAGCACCCTACCGGGAGGAAATGGCTACACCTTC.

This chain links TRBV3-1 with TRBJ2-4, with D maybe TRBD1 (6 bases). The DNA end lines up better with TRBJ2-7; the J call may be wrong. Germline values: CDR1 LGHDT, CDR2 YNNKEL (reference sequence). This CDR3 contains 14 residues. The CDR3 DNA is TGTGCCAGCAGCCAAGATCTACAGGGCTACGAGCAGTACTTC. It is translated as CASSQDLQGYEQYF.